These T cell receptor beta chains were read from a single sample in a study of blood T cell repertoires in COVID-19. The data were produced by immunoSEQ multiplex PCR, yet TCRdb's version contains in-frame clones alone and is incomplete. Of approximately 170,000 clones listed, 70% to 85% are singletons. Specimen: peripheral blood. These receptor sequences come from a man at least 80 years old with COVID-19, enrolled during active disease. Both conserved end residues are part of each CDR3. The D gene is left open where the match is weak. The size entry is marked missing in some rows and otherwise reads once, few, many or a size class.

d_gene: TRBD1; abundance: -; v_gene: TRBV18; j_gene: TRBJ2-7; CDR3nt: TGTGCCAGCTCACCCTCCGGGACAGGGAGCAACGAGCAGTACTTC; CDR3aa: CASSPSGTGSNEQYF
d_gene: -; abundance: -; v_gene: TRBV24-1; j_gene: TRBJ1-2; CDR3nt: TGTGCCACCGGGACACGGGGGGTCTATGGCTACACCTTC; CDR3aa: CATGTRGVYGYTF
d_gene: -; abundance: -; v_gene: TRBV7-9; j_gene: TRBJ1-5; CDR3nt: TGTGCCAGCAGCTTAGCGGGCGGGGGTAATCAGCCCCAGCATTTT; CDR3aa: CASSLAGGGNQPQHF
d_gene: -; abundance: few; v_gene: TRBV10-3; j_gene: TRBJ1-1; CDR3nt: TGTGCCATCAGTGTCGAGGGTGGGACTGAAGCTTTCTTT; CDR3aa: CAISVEGGTEAFF
d_gene: TRBD1; abundance: once; v_gene: TRBV11-3; j_gene: TRBJ1-1; CDR3nt: TGTGCCAGCAGCTTTACAGGGGGGAACACTGAAGCTTTCTTT; CDR3aa: CASSFTGGNTEAFF
d_gene: -; abundance: -; v_gene: TRBV6-5; j_gene: TRBJ1-3; CDR3nt: TGTGCCAGCAGTTTGGCGGGGTTCTCTGGAAACACCATATATTTT; CDR3aa: CASSLAGFSGNTIYF
d_gene: TRBD2; abundance: -; v_gene: TRBV2; j_gene: TRBJ2-1; CDR3nt: TGTGCCAGCAGTGCTCTAGCGGCCTATAATGAGCAGTTCTTC; CDR3aa: CASSALAAYNEQFF
d_gene: -; abundance: once; v_gene: TRBV24-1; j_gene: TRBJ2-7; CDR3nt: TGTGCCACCAGTGATGCCGGGTGGCCCTACGAGCAGTACTTC; CDR3aa: CATSDAGWPYEQYF
d_gene: TRBD1; abundance: -; v_gene: TRBV27; j_gene: TRBJ2-4; CDR3nt: TGTGCCAGCAGTCCGTCCCGAACAGGGGGCCGCAACATTCAGTACTTC; CDR3aa: CASSPSRTGGRNIQYF
d_gene: -; abundance: few; v_gene: TRBV19; j_gene: TRBJ1-5; CDR3nt: TGTGCCAGTAGTATGAAGGAGAATCAGCCCCAGCATTTT; CDR3aa: CASSMKENQPQHF
d_gene: TRBD1; abundance: -; v_gene: TRBV6-1; j_gene: TRBJ1-1; CDR3nt: TGTGCCAGCAGTGACAGGGGGCCAAACACTGAAGCTTTCTTT; CDR3aa: CASSDRGPNTEAFF
d_gene: TRBD1; abundance: -; v_gene: TRBV3-1/TRBV3-2; j_gene: TRBJ1-2; CDR3nt: TGTGCCAGCAGCCTACAGGGGGATAAAGGCTACACCTTC; CDR3aa: CASSLQGDKGYTF
d_gene: TRBD1; abundance: -; v_gene: TRBV24-1; j_gene: TRBJ1-2; CDR3nt: TGTGCCACCAGTGATGGGACAGAAAATGGCTACACCTTC; CDR3aa: CATSDGTENGYTF
d_gene: TRBD1; abundance: -; v_gene: TRBV18; j_gene: TRBJ1-6; CDR3nt: TGTGCCAGCTCACCACGGGACAGGGCCAATTCACCCCTCCACTTT; CDR3aa: CASSPRDRANSPLHF
d_gene: -; abundance: -; v_gene: TRBV15; j_gene: TRBJ2-2; CDR3nt: TGTGCCACCAGCATGGGACTGAACACCGGGGAGCTGTTTTTT; CDR3aa: CATSMGLNTGELFF
d_gene: -; abundance: -; v_gene: TRBV29-1; j_gene: TRBJ1-2; CDR3nt: TGCAGCCCCCTCCGGACACCCAACTATGGCTACACCTTC; CDR3aa: CSPLRTPNYGYTF
d_gene: -; abundance: -; v_gene: TRBV27; j_gene: TRBJ1-4; CDR3nt: TGTGCCAGCAGTGCCGGGACACGGAATGAAAAACTGTTTTTT; CDR3aa: CASSAGTRNEKLFF
d_gene: TRBD2; abundance: -; v_gene: TRBV7-2; j_gene: TRBJ2-1; CDR3nt: TGTGCCAGCAGCTACCCTAGCGGGGTCGAAAACAATGAGCAGTTCTTC; CDR3aa: CASSYPSGVENNEQFF
d_gene: TRBD1; abundance: -; v_gene: TRBV5-1; j_gene: TRBJ1-1; CDR3nt: TGCGCCAGCAGCTTGGGGACAGGGGGCGTAACTGAAGCTTTCTTT; CDR3aa: CASSLGTGGVTEAFF
d_gene: -; abundance: -; v_gene: TRBV3-1/TRBV3-2; j_gene: TRBJ1-1; CDR3nt: TGTGCCAGCAGCCAGTTTCGGGGTTCTGAAGCTTTCTTT; CDR3aa: CASSQFRGSEAFF
d_gene: TRBD1; abundance: -; v_gene: TRBV7-2; j_gene: TRBJ1-2; CDR3nt: TGTGCCAGCAGACCACAGGGGAGTTACTATGGCTACACCTTC; CDR3aa: CASRPQGSYYGYTF
d_gene: -; abundance: -; v_gene: TRBV27; j_gene: TRBJ1-3; CDR3nt: TGTGCCAGCAGTTTATCGGCCAGGGCTGGAAACACCATATATTTT; CDR3aa: CASSLSARAGNTIYF
d_gene: TRBD1; abundance: -; v_gene: TRBV18; j_gene: TRBJ1-2; CDR3nt: TGTGCCAGCTCACCTGACAGGGGGCAGGTTAATGGCTACACCTTC; CDR3aa: CASSPDRGQVNGYTF
d_gene: -; abundance: few; v_gene: TRBV29-1; j_gene: TRBJ1-3; CDR3nt: TGCAGCGTCTCTTCTGGAAACACCATATATTTT; CDR3aa: CSVSSGNTIYF
d_gene: TRBD1; abundance: once; v_gene: TRBV5-1; j_gene: TRBJ2-7; CDR3nt: TGCGCCAGCAGCTTGGCCTTGAGGGGGCCTACCTACGAGCAGTACTTC; CDR3aa: CASSLALRGPTYEQYF
d_gene: -; abundance: -; v_gene: TRBV5-4; j_gene: TRBJ2-2; CDR3nt: TGTGCCAGCGGGACAATAGGAAACACCGGGGAGCTGTTTTTT; CDR3aa: CASGTIGNTGELFF
d_gene: -; abundance: -; v_gene: TRBV5-1; j_gene: TRBJ1-2; CDR3nt: TGCGCCAGCAGCTTGGAAGGGGATGGCTACACCTTC; CDR3aa: CASSLEGDGYTF
d_gene: TRBD1; abundance: -; v_gene: TRBV10-3; j_gene: TRBJ2-3; CDR3nt: TGTGCCATCAGCGGACAGGGATCTAGCACAGATACGCAGTATTTT; CDR3aa: CAISGQGSSTDTQYF
d_gene: -; abundance: few; v_gene: TRBV9; j_gene: TRBJ1-1; CDR3nt: TGTGCCAGCAGCGTAGCAGGGCGGAACACTGAAGCTTTCTTT; CDR3aa: CASSVAGRNTEAFF
d_gene: TRBD1; abundance: few; v_gene: TRBV19; j_gene: TRBJ1-1; CDR3nt: TGTGCCAGTAGTACACCGGGACAGGGGGCAACTGAAGCTTTCTTT; CDR3aa: CASSTPGQGATEAFF
d_gene: -; abundance: few; v_gene: TRBV19; j_gene: TRBJ1-5; CDR3nt: TGTGCCAGTCACACAGGGAGAGGCAATCAGCCCCAGCATTTT; CDR3aa: CASHTGRGNQPQHF
d_gene: -; abundance: once; v_gene: TRBV7-2; j_gene: TRBJ1-2; CDR3nt: TGTGCCAGCAGGTACAAAGGGGCCGACTATGGCTACACCTTC; CDR3aa: CASRYKGADYGYTF
d_gene: TRBD1; abundance: -; v_gene: TRBV7-2; j_gene: TRBJ1-1; CDR3nt: TGTGCCAGCAGCTTAGCGCTGGGACAGGGCGGCTCTGAAGCTTTCTTT; CDR3aa: CASSLALGQGGSEAFF
d_gene: -; abundance: -; v_gene: TRBV19; j_gene: TRBJ1-3; CDR3nt: TGTGCCACGGGGGGCAACTCTGGAAACACCATATATTTT; CDR3aa: CATGGNSGNTIYF
d_gene: TRBD1; abundance: -; v_gene: TRBV9; j_gene: TRBJ1-6; CDR3nt: TGTGCCAGCAGCCCCGGGACAGGGAGCTCCTATAATTCACCCCTCCACTTT; CDR3aa: CASSPGTGSSYNSPLHF
d_gene: TRBD1; abundance: -; v_gene: TRBV28; j_gene: TRBJ1-5; CDR3nt: TGTGCCAGCAAAGGGGACAGGGGCAATCAGCCCCAGCATTTT; CDR3aa: CASKGDRGNQPQHF
d_gene: TRBD1; abundance: -; v_gene: TRBV7-6; j_gene: TRBJ1-2; CDR3nt: TGTGCCAGCAGCTTGACCGATGACAGGGTCCATGGCTACACCTTC; CDR3aa: CASSLTDDRVHGYTF
d_gene: -; abundance: -; v_gene: TRBV24-1; j_gene: TRBJ2-7; CDR3nt: TGTGCCACCAGTGGTGCGACAGGAACCTACGAGCAGTACTTC; CDR3aa: CATSGATGTYEQYF
d_gene: TRBD2; abundance: -; v_gene: TRBV5-5; j_gene: TRBJ2-7; CDR3nt: TGTGCCAGTACGAGGATTAGGGAGGGATACGAGCAGTACTTC; CDR3aa: CASTRIREGYEQYF
d_gene: -; abundance: -; v_gene: TRBV5-6; j_gene: TRBJ1-1; CDR3nt: TGTGCCAGCAGCTACAGGGACGGGAACACTGAAGCTTTCTTT; CDR3aa: CASSYRDGNTEAFF
d_gene: TRBD1; abundance: -; v_gene: TRBV9; j_gene: TRBJ2-7; CDR3nt: TGTGCCAGCACTATGGACAGGGAGGTCTACGAGCAGTACTTC; CDR3aa: CASTMDREVYEQYF
d_gene: -; abundance: -; v_gene: TRBV19; j_gene: TRBJ1-1; CDR3nt: TGTGCCAGTATGGTTGGCCTGAACACTGAAGCTTTCTTT; CDR3aa: CASMVGLNTEAFF
d_gene: -; abundance: -; v_gene: TRBV5-1; j_gene: TRBJ1-6; CDR3nt: TGCGCCAGCACTCCGGGACATAGGGGATCACCCCTCCACTTT; CDR3aa: CASTPGHRGSPLHF
d_gene: TRBD1; abundance: -; v_gene: TRBV18; j_gene: TRBJ1-6; CDR3nt: TGTGCCAGCTCACTCACGGGACAGTTTGGGAATTCACCCCTCCACTTT; CDR3aa: CASSLTGQFGNSPLHF